This T cell receptor beta chain comes out of a study of blood T cell repertoires in COVID-19. Authors' data handling: How many nucleated cells were present was estimated from reference gene primer amplification. Sequencing used immunoSEQ multiplex PCR; TCRdb keeps in-frame clones, though not all of them. V and J calls and clone size are copied from that table; D and trimming were computed from the DNA. Among approximately 260,000 clones listed, approximately 83% were seen once. The source is a middle-aged woman with acute COVID-19. Sequences were obtained from PBMCs or T cells enriched from blood (not recorded which).

For the CDR3, the DNA is TGTGCCAGCAGCTCAAACAGGGGGCGGGAAAAACTGTTTTTT. This codes for CASSSNRGREKLFF. This chain links TRBV11-2 with TRBJ1-4, with 9 bases fitting TRBD1. CDR1 SGHAT and CDR2 FQNNGV come from the germline V gene. The CDR3 loop spans 14 amino acids. V gave up 4 bases and J gave up 8 bases; unmatched junction bases: 5. Based on the CDR3 plus reference TRBV11-2 and TRBJ1-4, the full variable domain is EAGVAQSPRYKIIEKRQSVAFWCNPISGHATLYWYQQILGQGPKLLIQFQNNGVVDDSQLPKDRFSAERLKGVDSTLKIQPAKLEDSAVYLCASSSNRGREKLFFGSGTQLSVL.